The T cell receptor (beta chain) under discussion was sequenced for a study of cytomegalovirus exposure and HLA in healthy donors. A multiplex PCR was run with 60 Vbeta primers and 13 Jbeta primers. Profiled with immunoSEQ multiplex PCR; TCRdb holds only in-frame clones, not every one. The table has about 110,000 clones, around 79% seen once; the top ten hold 3% to 4.5%. The specimen sequenced was PBMCs. The receptor's source is a man in his sixties in good health and CMV-seronegative.

CDR3 bases: TGTGCCAGCAGAAGGGAGGACAGGGCAAATCAGCCCCAGCATTTT. Encoded protein: CASRREDRANQPQHF. The gene calls are TRBV6-6 and TRBJ1-5, with TRBD1 matching over 8 bases. With 6 bases clipped from V and 4 bases from J, the junction kept 8 bases outside the gene matches. Germline V lookup: CDR1 MNHNY, CDR2 SVGAGI (reference sequence). The CDR3 consists of 15 residues.